This T cell receptor (beta chain) was retrieved from a study of CD8 T cells in Susac syndrome. The study's findings and limits: That the number of individuals in its TCR sequencing and HLA analysis was relatively small was acknowledged by the study.

The control group consisted of healthy donors matched for age and sex. Comment on this clonotype: What it binds is unknown.

The CDR3 spans 14 residues. The germline V gene has CDR1 DFQATT and CDR2 SNEGSKA (reference sequence). V shed 3 bases and J 4 bases; nucleotides not matched to a gene: 6. When the RNA was reverse transcribed, random hexamers were used with an input of about 0.5 to 1 ug. The method of amplification for TCR beta CDR3 was immunoSEQ multiplex PCR, covering 54 Vbeta and 13 Jbeta. From the immunoSEQ multiplex PCR reads, TCRdb called clonotypes with MiXCR, one entry per CDR3 protein. The table has some 180,000 distinct CDR3 sequences, less than 95% seen once. V gene TRBV20-1 combines with J gene TRBJ2-1, with 7 nucleotides matching TRBD2. The clonotype originates from a human donor in good health. Sequencing was carried out using CD4+ T cells from PBMCs. This CDR3 is CSASNAGVYNEQFF. CDR3 coding DNA: TGCAGTGCTAGCAACGCGGGAGTATACAATGAGCAGTTCTTC.